This T cell receptor beta chain was profiled in a study of cytomegalovirus exposure and HLA in healthy donors. At the level of the study: An early release of data contained around 80 million unique TCRs, which came from HLA-typed donors.

The ends were cut back, 0 bases at V and 2 bases at J, with 5 bases in the middle. This CDR3 has 14 residues. The germline gives CDR1 SGHRS, CDR2 YFSETQ. The primer mix had 60 Vbeta and 13 Jbeta primers. Some clones are missing from TCRdb's copy, which holds only in-frame ones; the method was immunoSEQ multiplex PCR. The sample has approximately 150,000 clones, under 85% seen once. This chain joins TRBV5-1 and TRBJ2-2; D gene unclear. The material sequenced was PBMCs. This sequence was found in a man in his fifties in good health and CMV-seropositive. The chain's CDR3 is CASSLAPNTGELFF. CDR3 DNA: TGCGCCAGCAGCTTGGCCCCAAACACCGGGGAGCTGTTTTTT.